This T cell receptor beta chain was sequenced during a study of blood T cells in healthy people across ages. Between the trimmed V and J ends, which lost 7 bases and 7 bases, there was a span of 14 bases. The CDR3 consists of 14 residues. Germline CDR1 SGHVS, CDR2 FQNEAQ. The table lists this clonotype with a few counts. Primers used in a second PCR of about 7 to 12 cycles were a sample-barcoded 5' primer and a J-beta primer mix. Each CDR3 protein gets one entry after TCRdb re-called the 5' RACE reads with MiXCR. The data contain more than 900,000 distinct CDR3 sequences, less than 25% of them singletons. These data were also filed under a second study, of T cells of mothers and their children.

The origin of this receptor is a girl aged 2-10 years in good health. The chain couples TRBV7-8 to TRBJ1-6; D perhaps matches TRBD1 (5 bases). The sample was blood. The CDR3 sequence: CASNPGQGNSPLHF. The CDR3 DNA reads TGTGCCAGCAACCCCGGCCAGGGAAATTCACCCCTCCACTTT. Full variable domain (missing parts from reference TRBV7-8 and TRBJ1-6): GAGVSQSPRYKVAKRGQDVALRCDPISGHVSLFWYQQALGQGPEFLTYFQNEAQLDKSGLPSDRFFAERPEGSVSTLKIQRTQQEDSAVYLCASNPGQGNSPLHFGNGTRLTVT.